Listed below are T cell receptor beta chains from one sample, sequenced in a study of blood T cell repertoires in COVID-19. Some clones are missing from TCRdb's copy, which holds only in-frame ones; the method was immunoSEQ multiplex PCR. The repertoire holds 40,000 or so clones, with around 84% as singletons. Material: peripheral blood. These receptors were taken from a woman between 65 and 79 years old in a cohort sampled during active COVID-19. The CDR3 runs from the conserved cysteine through the conserved F or W. Each record gives: clone size, J gene, V gene, D gene, CDR3 protein, CDR3 DNA. A D gene is named only where the DNA matches it firmly. Clone size is not always given. Where it is, it says once, few, many or a class for expanded clones.

NA	TRBJ1-1	TRBV5-5	NA	CASSLSGYGTEAFF	TGTGCCAGCAGCTTGTCAGGGTACGGCACTGAAGCTTTCTTT
NA	TRBJ2-1	TRBV30	NA	CAWRPGEYEQFF	TGTGCCTGGAGGCCAGGGGAATATGAGCAGTTCTTC
NA	TRBJ2-2	TRBV6-5	TRBD2	CASSVGGTGELFF	TGTGCCAGCAGCGTGGGGGGGACCGGGGAGCTGTTTTTT
NA	TRBJ2-3	TRBV4-1	TRBD2	CASSQGPSGDSTDTQYF	TGCGCCAGCAGCCAAGGGCCGAGCGGGGATAGCACAGATACGCAGTATTTT
NA	TRBJ2-1	TRBV19	NA	CASSIRTLYNEQFF	TGTGCCAGTAGTATTCGGACTCTTTACAATGAGCAGTTCTTC
NA	TRBJ1-2	TRBV5-1	TRBD1	CASSLGTGGDRGGYTF	TGCGCCAGCAGCTTGGGGACAGGGGGCGATCGGGGTGGCTACACCTTC
few	TRBJ2-7	TRBV2	TRBD2	CASSETTSGFVYEQYF	TGTGCCAGCAGTGAAACGACTAGCGGGTTCGTTTACGAGCAGTACTTC
NA	TRBJ2-7	TRBV2	TRBD1	CASRVQGAGEQYF	TGTGCCAGCAGGGTACAGGGGGCGGGCGAGCAGTACTTC
NA	TRBJ2-5	TRBV30	NA	CAWSWRDQETQYF	TGTGCCTGGAGCTGGCGGGACCAAGAGACCCAGTACTTC
NA	TRBJ2-1	TRBV5-4	TRBD2	CASTLAAGGKNEQFF	TGTGCCAGCACCCTCGCGGCGGGAGGTAAGAATGAGCAGTTCTTC
NA	TRBJ2-7	TRBV6-5	NA	CASWRGRAYEQYF	TGTGCCAGCTGGAGGGGCAGAGCCTACGAGCAGTACTTC
NA	TRBJ1-1	TRBV20-1	NA	CSAIEQGGQGNTEAFF	TGCAGTGCTATTGAACAGGGTGGGCAGGGGAACACTGAAGCTTTCTTT
NA	TRBJ1-4	TRBV18	NA	CASSLERPNEKLFF	TGTGCCAGCTCACTAGAGCGGCCTAATGAAAAACTGTTTTTT
NA	TRBJ2-2	TRBV7-9	NA	CASSDLGGTGPNTGELFF	TGTGCCAGCAGCGATCTCGGGGGGACAGGACCGAACACCGGGGAGCTGTTTTTT
NA	TRBJ2-3	TRBV10-3	TRBD2	CAISTSGWEVQYF	TGTGCCATCAGTACTAGCGGGTGGGAAGTGCAGTATTTT
NA	TRBJ2-7	TRBV3-1/TRBV3-2	TRBD1	CASSFGQGVYEQYF	TGTGCCAGCAGCTTCGGACAGGGGGTGTACGAGCAGTACTTC
NA	TRBJ2-1	TRBV5-1	TRBD2	CASSGGTSGSFRRAYNEQFF	TGCGCCAGCAGCGGTGGGACTAGCGGGAGCTTCCGACGGGCCTACAATGAGCAGTTCTTC
NA	TRBJ2-1	TRBV7-9	TRBD2	CASSLMSGGDNEQFF	TGTGCCAGCAGCTTAATGAGCGGGGGGGACAATGAGCAGTTCTTC
NA	TRBJ2-7	TRBV20-1	NA	CSARYQEQYF	TGCAGTGCTCGATACCAGGAGCAGTACTTC
NA	TRBJ2-1	TRBV10-3	NA	CAIRRLGSGSYNEQFF	TGTGCCATCAGGCGCCTAGGAAGTGGCTCCTACAATGAGCAGTTCTTC
medium-sized	TRBJ1-4	TRBV11-1	NA	CASGPHVNEKLFF	TGTGCCAGCGGCCCGCACGTCAATGAAAAACTGTTTTTT
few	TRBJ2-7	TRBV28	NA	CASSPQAGVENEQYF	TGTGCCAGCAGTCCCCAAGCAGGGGTAGAAAACGAGCAGTACTTC
NA	TRBJ2-6	TRBV6-6	TRBD1	CASSLTGAGANVLTF	TGTGCCAGCAGCCTCACAGGGGCTGGGGCCAACGTCCTGACTTTC
NA	TRBJ2-3	TRBV5-1	TRBD2	CASSPRLARTDTQYF	TGCGCCAGCAGCCCCCGACTAGCCAGGACAGATACGCAGTATTTT
once	TRBJ2-2	TRBV10-3	NA	CAISGTGGELFF	TGTGCCATCAGCGGGACTGGCGGGGAGCTGTTTTTT
NA	TRBJ2-3	TRBV19	TRBD2	CASSRLAGDDTQYF	TGTGCCAGTAGTCGACTAGCGGGAGACGATACGCAGTATTTT
NA	TRBJ2-1	TRBV9	TRBD2	CASKSGLAGLNEQFF	TGTGCCAGCAAAAGTGGGCTAGCGGGCCTCAATGAGCAGTTCTTC
NA	TRBJ2-3	TRBV7-2	TRBD2	CASSGTRNFADTQYF	TGTGCCAGCAGCGGGACTAGAAACTTCGCAGATACGCAGTATTTT
NA	TRBJ1-5	TRBV12-3/TRBV12-4	NA	CASSLGVNQPQHF	TGTGCCAGCAGTTTAGGCGTCAATCAGCCCCAGCATTTT
medium-sized	TRBJ1-6	TRBV19	NA	CASSTGLTPSPLHF	TGTGCCAGTAGTACGGGACTGACCCCTTCACCCCTCCACTTT
NA	TRBJ1-1	TRBV28	TRBD1	CASSLGGEGYAFF	TGTGCCAGCAGTCTAGGGGGCGAGGGGTATGCTTTCTTT
NA	TRBJ1-2	TRBV5-1	TRBD1	CASSLLGQGNNYGYTF	TGCGCCAGCAGCCTCCTCGGACAGGGAAACAACTATGGCTACACCTTC
NA	TRBJ1-2	TRBV6-5	TRBD1	CASSYGTGVGYGYTF	TGTGCCAGCAGTTACGGGACAGGGGTAGGATATGGCTACACCTTC
few	TRBJ1-6	TRBV3-1/TRBV3-2	NA	CASSQGTRSPLHF	TGTGCCAGCAGCCAAGGGACTCGTTCACCCCTCCACTTT
NA	TRBJ1-2	TRBV10-3	NA	CAIRQGNYGYTF	TGTGCCATCAGGCAGGGGAACTATGGCTACACCTTC
once	TRBJ2-7	TRBV19	TRBD1	CASGTGHLEQYF	TGTGCCAGTGGGACAGGGCATCTCGAGCAGTACTTC
NA	TRBJ2-1	TRBV27	NA	CASRYQGNEQFF	TGTGCCAGCCGATATCAGGGAAATGAGCAGTTCTTC
NA	TRBJ1-5	TRBV30	TRBD1	CAWSATGDQPQHF	TGTGCCTGGAGCGCGACAGGGGATCAGCCCCAGCATTTT
NA	TRBJ1-2	TRBV7-9	TRBD1	CASTPDRDNYGYTF	TGTGCCAGCACTCCCGACAGGGACAACTATGGCTACACCTTC
NA	TRBJ2-2	TRBV28	NA	CASSPGTFTGELFF	TGTGCCAGCAGTCCCGGGACTTTCACCGGGGAGCTGTTTTTT
NA	TRBJ1-2	TRBV5-5	TRBD1	CASSPRDRPFYGYTF	TGTGCCAGCAGCCCCCGGGACAGGCCATTCTATGGCTACACCTTC
once	TRBJ2-3	TRBV4-1	NA	CASSQASLTDTQYF	TGCGCCAGCAGCCAAGCGTCCCTCACAGATACGCAGTATTTT
NA	TRBJ2-3	TRBV9	TRBD1	CASSVRLGTDLTDTQYF	TGTGCCAGCAGCGTCAGGCTTGGGACAGACCTCACAGATACGCAGTATTTT
once	TRBJ2-5	TRBV18	TRBD1	CASSEGGARETQYF	TGTGCCAGCTCAGAAGGGGGCGCTCGAGAGACCCAGTACTTC
NA	TRBJ2-1	TRBV2	NA	CASSEQGTVGEQFF	TGTGCCAGCAGTGAACAGGGAACAGTCGGTGAGCAGTTCTTC
NA	TRBJ2-2	TRBV6-2/TRBV6-3	NA	CASSPLRGGVFTGELFF	TGTGCCAGCAGCCCCTTAAGGGGGGGCGTCTTTACCGGGGAGCTGTTTTTT
NA	TRBJ1-3	TRBV3-1/TRBV3-2	TRBD1	CASSPRGQGGNTIYF	TGTGCCAGCAGCCCCAGGGGGCAGGGGGGAAACACCATATATTTT
NA	TRBJ1-1	TRBV4-1	NA	CASRTQGDTEAFF	TGCGCCAGCAGGACACAGGGAGACACTGAAGCTTTCTTT
NA	TRBJ2-2	TRBV2	NA	CASSELGVLNTGELFF	TGTGCCAGCAGTGAGTTGGGAGTCTTAAACACCGGGGAGCTGTTTTTT
NA	TRBJ2-2	TRBV7-8	TRBD1	CASSPGTGQTGELFF	TGTGCCAGCAGCCCCGGGACAGGGCAAACCGGGGAGCTGTTTTTT
NA	TRBJ1-5	TRBV28	TRBD1	CASRFTGVPNQPQHF	TGTGCCAGCAGGTTCACAGGGGTCCCCAATCAGCCCCAGCATTTT
once	TRBJ2-7	TRBV28	NA	CASSPQGITYEQYF	TGTGCCAGCAGTCCCCAGGGGATTACCTACGAGCAGTACTTC
NA	TRBJ2-2	TRBV28	NA	CASSPLLALGITGELFF	TGTGCCAGCAGCCCTTTACTAGCTCTAGGGATCACCGGGGAGCTGTTTTTT
NA	TRBJ1-5	TRBV18	NA	CASSQTPNPLEPQHF	TGTGCCAGCTCACAAACACCAAATCCGTTGGAGCCCCAGCATTTT
NA	TRBJ1-4	TRBV6-6	TRBD1	CASGQGAAPANEKLFF	TGTGCCAGCGGACAGGGGGCAGCTCCGGCTAATGAAAAACTGTTTTTT